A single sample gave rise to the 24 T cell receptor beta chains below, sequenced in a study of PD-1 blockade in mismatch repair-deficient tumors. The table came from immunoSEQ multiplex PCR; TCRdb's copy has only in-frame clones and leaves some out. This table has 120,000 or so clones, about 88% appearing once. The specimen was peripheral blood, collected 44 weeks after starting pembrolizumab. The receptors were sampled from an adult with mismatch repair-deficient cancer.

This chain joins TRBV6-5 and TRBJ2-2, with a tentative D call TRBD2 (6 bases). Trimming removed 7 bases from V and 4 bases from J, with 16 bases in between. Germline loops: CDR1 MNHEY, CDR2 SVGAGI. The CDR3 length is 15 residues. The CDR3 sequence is CASTQRGRPTGELFF. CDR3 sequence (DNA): TGTGCCAGCACTCAGCGAGGGAGGCCCACCGGGGAGCTGTTTTTT.

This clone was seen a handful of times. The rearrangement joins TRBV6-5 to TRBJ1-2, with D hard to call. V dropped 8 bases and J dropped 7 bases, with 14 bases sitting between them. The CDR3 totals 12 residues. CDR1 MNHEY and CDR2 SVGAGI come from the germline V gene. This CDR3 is CASGFGRGGYTF. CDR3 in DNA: TGTGCCAGCGGGTTCGGTCGGGGTGGCTACACCTTC.

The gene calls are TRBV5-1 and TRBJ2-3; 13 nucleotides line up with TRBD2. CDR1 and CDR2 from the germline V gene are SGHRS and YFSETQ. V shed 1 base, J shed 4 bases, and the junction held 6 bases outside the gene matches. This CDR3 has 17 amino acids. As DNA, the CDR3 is TGCGCCAGCAGCTTGTTTGGACTAGCGGGAGAATCAGATACGCAGTATTTT. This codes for CASSLFGLAGESDTQYF.

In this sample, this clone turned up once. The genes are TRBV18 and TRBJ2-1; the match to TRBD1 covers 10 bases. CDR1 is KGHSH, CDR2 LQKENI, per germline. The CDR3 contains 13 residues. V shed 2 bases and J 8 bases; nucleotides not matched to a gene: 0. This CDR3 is CASSPGTGDEQFF. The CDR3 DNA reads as TGTGCCAGCTCACCAGGGACAGGGGATGAGCAGTTCTTC.

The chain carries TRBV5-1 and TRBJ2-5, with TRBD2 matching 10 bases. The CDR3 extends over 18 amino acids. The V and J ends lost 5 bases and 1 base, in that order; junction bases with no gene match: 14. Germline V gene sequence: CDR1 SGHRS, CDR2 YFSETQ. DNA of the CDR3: TGCGCCAGCAGTTTCCGTCTAGCGGGAGCCAACCCCCAAGAGACCCAGTACTTC. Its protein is CASSFRLAGANPQETQYF.

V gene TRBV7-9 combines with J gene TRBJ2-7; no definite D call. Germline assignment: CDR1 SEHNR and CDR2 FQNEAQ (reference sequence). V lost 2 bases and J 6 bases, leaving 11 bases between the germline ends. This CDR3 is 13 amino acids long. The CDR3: CASSLIDLGEQYF. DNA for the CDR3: TGTGCCAGCAGCTTAATAGACCTTGGCGAGCAGTACTTC.

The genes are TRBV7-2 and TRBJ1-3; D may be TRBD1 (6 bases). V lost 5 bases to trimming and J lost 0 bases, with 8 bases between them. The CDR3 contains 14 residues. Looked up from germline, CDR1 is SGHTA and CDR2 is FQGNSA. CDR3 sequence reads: CASSPQGSGNTIYF. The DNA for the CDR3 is TGTGCCAGCAGCCCACAGGGCTCTGGAAACACCATATATTTT.

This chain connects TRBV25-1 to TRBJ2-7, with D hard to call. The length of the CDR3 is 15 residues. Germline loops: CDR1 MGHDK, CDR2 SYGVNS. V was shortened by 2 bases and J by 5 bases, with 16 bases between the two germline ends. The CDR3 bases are TGTGCCAGCAGTGAAGGGTCCCCCGCCACCGACGAGCAGTACTTC. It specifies CASSEGSPATDEQYF.

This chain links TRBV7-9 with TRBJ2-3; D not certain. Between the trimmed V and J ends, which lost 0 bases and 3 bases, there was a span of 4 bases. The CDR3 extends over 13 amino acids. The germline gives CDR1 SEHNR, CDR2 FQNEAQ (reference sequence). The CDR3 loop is CASSLAETDTQYF. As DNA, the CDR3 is TGTGCCAGCAGCTTAGCGGAAACAGATACGCAGTATTTT.

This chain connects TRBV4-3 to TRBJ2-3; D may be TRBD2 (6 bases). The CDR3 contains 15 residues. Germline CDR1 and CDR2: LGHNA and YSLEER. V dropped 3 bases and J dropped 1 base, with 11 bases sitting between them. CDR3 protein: CASSHLARGTDTQYF. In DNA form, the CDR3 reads TGCGCCAGCAGCCACCTAGCGCGCGGCACAGATACGCAGTATTTT.

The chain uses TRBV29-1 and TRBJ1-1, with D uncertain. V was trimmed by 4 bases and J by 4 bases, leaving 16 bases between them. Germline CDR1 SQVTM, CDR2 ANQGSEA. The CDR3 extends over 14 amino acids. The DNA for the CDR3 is TGCAGCGTTGCTCGTCAAGGTACTAGCACTGAAGCTTTCTTT. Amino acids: CSVARQGTSTEAFF.

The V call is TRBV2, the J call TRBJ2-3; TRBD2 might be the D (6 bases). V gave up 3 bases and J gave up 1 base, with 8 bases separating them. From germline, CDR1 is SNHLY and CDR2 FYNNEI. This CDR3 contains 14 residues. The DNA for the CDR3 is TGTGCCAGCAGTGATCCTAGCGGCACAGATACGCAGTATTTT. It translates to CASSDPSGTDTQYF.

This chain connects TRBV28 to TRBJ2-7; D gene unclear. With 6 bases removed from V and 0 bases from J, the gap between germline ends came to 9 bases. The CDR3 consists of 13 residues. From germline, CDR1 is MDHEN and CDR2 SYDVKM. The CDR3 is CASRKKSSYEQYF. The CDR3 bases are TGTGCCAGCAGAAAGAAGAGCTCCTACGAGCAGTACTTC.

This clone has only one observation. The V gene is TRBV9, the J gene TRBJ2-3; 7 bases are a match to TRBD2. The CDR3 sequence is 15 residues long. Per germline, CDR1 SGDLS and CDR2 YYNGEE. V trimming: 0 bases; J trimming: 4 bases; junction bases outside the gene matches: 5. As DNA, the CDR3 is TGTGCCAGCAGCGTAGGTGGCGGGAGCCCAGATACGCAGTATTTT. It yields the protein CASSVGGGSPDTQYF.

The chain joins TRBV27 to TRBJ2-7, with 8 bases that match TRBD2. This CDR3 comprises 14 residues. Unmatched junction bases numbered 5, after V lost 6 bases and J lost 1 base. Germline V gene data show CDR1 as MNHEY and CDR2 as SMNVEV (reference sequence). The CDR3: CASRGGGRSYEQYF. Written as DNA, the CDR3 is TGTGCCAGCAGAGGCGGCGGGAGGTCCTACGAGCAGTACTTC.

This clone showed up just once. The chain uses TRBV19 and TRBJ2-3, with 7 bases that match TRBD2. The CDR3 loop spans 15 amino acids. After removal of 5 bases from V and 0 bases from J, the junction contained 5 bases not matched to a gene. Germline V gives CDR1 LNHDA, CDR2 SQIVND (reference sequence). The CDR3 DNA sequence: TGTGCCAGTAGTCCACTAGCGATTAGCACAGATACGCAGTATTTT. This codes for CASSPLAISTDTQYF. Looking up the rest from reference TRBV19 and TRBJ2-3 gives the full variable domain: DGGITQSPKYLFRKEGQNVTLSCEQNLNHDAMYWYRQDPGQGLRLIYYSQIVNDFQKGDIAEGYSVSREKKESFPLTVTSAQKNPTAFYLCASSPLAISTDTQYFGPGTRLTVL.

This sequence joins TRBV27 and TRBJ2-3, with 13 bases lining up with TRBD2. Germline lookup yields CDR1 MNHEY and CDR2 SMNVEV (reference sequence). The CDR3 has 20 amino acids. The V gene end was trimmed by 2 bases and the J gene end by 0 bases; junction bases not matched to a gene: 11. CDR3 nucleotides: TGTGCCAGCAGTTTAATCCCCGGACTAGCGGGAGAAACTAGCACAGATACGCAGTATTTT. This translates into CASSLIPGLAGETSTDTQYF.

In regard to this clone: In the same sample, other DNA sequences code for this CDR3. CDR3 in DNA: TGTGCCAGCAGCTTGGGGGAGACCCAGTACTTC. Protein product: CASSLGETQYF. The V gene is TRBV11-2, the J gene TRBJ2-5, with D hard to call. Germline V gives CDR1 SGHAT, CDR2 FQNNGV. The CDR3 length is 11 residues. Trimming cost V 3 bases and J 5 bases, with 4 bases left between them.

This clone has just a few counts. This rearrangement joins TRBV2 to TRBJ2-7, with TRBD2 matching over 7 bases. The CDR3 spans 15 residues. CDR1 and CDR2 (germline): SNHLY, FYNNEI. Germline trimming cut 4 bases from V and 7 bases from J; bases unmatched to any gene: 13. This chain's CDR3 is CASSVEWEGPGEQYF. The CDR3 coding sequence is TGTGCCAGCAGTGTAGAGTGGGAGGGCCCGGGGGAGCAGTACTTC.

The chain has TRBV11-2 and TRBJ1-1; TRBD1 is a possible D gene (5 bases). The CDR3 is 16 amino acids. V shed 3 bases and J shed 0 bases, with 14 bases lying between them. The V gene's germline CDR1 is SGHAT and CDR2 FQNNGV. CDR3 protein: CASSLGRTGLNTEAFF. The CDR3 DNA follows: TGTGCCAGCAGCTTGGGACGAACAGGCCTGAACACTGAAGCTTTCTTT.

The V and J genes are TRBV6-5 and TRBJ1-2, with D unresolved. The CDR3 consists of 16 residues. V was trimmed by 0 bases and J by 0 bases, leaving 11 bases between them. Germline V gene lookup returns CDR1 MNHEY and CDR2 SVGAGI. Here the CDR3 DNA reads TGTGCCAGCAGTTACTCCGTGAGCAGCTCTAACTATGGCTACACCTTC. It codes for CASSYSVSSSNYGYTF.

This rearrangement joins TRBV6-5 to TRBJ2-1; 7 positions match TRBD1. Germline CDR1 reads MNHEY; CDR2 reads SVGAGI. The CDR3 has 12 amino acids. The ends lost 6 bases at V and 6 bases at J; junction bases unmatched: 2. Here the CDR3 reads CASRQGFNEQFF. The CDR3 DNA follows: TGTGCCAGCAGACAGGGGTTCAATGAGCAGTTCTTC.

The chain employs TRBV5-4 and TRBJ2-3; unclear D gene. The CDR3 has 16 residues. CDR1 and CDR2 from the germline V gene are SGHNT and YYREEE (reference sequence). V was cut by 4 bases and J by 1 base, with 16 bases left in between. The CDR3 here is CASSTGGGFRTDTQYF. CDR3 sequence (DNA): TGTGCCAGCAGCACCGGCGGTGGATTCCGCACAGATACGCAGTATTTT.

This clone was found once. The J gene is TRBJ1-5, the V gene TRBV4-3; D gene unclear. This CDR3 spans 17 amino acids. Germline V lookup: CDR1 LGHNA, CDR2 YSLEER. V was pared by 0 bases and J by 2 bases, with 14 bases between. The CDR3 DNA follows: TGCGCCAGCAGCCAAGACGGGCTCCGGTGGGGCAATCAGCCCCAGCATTTT. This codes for CASSQDGLRWGNQPQHF.